The subject of this entry is one T cell receptor beta chain. The data originate from a study of blood T cell repertoires in COVID-19. About the research overall: Some COVID-19 samples were acute and others convalescent; all came from the United States, Italy and Spain. Sample material is recorded as cDNA or gDNA derived from T cells, B-cell-depleted T cells, or PBMCs.

Per the authors' pipeline: Reference gene primer amplification gave estimated nucleated cell counts. Data came from immunoSEQ multiplex PCR; TCRdb stores just in-frame clones and leaves some out. Clone size and V and J calls were adopted from that table, with D and trimming inferred from the DNA. This sample has 60,000 or so clones, with 70% to 90% found just once. The clonotype comes from a human donor with active COVID-19. The donor label of this sample is uncertain. Material for sequencing was peripheral blood.

The CDR3 is CASSPRGAPIYGYTF. As DNA, the CDR3 is TGTGCCAGCAGTCCCCGGGGGGCGCCCATCTATGGCTACACCTTC. The rearrangement joins TRBV2 to TRBJ1-2; D is possibly TRBD1 (6 bases). V gave up 5 bases and J gave up 4 bases, with 17 bases separating them. The CDR3 is made up of 15 amino acids. The germline CDR1 and CDR2 sequences are SNHLY and FYNNEI.